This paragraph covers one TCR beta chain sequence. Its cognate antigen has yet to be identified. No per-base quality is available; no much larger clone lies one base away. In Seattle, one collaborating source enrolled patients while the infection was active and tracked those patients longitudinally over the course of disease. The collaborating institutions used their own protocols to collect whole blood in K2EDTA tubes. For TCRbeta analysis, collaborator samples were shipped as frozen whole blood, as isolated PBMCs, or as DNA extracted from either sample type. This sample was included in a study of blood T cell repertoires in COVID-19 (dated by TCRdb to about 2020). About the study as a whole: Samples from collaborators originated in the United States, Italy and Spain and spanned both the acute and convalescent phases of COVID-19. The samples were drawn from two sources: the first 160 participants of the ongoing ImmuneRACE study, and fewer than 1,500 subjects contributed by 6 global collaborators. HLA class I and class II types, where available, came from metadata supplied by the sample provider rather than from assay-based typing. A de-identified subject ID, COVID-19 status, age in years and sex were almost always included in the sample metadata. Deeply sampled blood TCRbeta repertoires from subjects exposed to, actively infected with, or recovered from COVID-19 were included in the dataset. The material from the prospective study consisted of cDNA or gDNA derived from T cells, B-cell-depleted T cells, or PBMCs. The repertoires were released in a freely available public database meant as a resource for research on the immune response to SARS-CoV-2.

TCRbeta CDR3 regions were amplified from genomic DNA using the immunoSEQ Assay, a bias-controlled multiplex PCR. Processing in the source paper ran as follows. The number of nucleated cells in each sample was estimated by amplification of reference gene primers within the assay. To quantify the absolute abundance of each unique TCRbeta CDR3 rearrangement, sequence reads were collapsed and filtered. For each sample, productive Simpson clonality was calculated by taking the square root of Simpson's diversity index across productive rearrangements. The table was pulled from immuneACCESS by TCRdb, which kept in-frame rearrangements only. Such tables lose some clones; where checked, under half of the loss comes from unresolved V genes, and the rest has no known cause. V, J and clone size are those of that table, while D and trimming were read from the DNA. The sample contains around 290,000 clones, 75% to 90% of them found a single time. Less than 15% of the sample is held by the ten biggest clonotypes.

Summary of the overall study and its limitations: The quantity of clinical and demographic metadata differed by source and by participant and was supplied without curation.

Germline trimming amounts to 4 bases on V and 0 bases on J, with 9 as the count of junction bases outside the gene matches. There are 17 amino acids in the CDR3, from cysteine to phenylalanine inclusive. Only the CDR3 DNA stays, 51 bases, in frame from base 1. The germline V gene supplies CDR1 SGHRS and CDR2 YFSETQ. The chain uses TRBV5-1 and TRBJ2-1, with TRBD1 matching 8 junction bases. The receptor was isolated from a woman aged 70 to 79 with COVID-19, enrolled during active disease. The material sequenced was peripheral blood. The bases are TGCGCCAGCAGCCCCGGACAGGGATTAAGCTCCTACAATGAGCAGTTCTTC. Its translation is CASSPGQGLSSYNEQFF. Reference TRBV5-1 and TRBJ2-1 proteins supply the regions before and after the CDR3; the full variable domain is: KAGVTQTPRYLIKTRGQQVTLSCSPISGHRSVSWYQQTPGQGLQFLFEYFSETQRNKGNFPGRFSGRQFSNSRSEMNVSTLELGDSALYLCASSPGQGLSSYNEQFFGPGTRLTVL.